This T cell receptor beta chain emerged from a study of identical twins. This clonotype was counted between two and nine times. From the 5' RACE reads, TCRdb called clonotypes with MiXCR, one entry per CDR3 protein. Of 600,000 to 850,000 distinct CDR3 sequences listed, over 15% are singletons. All of the donors were Caucasians in good health. CDR1 KGHSH and CDR2 LQKENI come from the germline V gene. Trimming pared 2 bases from V and 7 bases from J, leaving 15 bases between. The CDR3 covers 15 residues. This sample also appeared in a second study, on T cells expressing NK-cell markers. That source reports: Sorted T-cell subsets CD3+CD56+NKG2C+, CD3+CD56+NKG2C- and CD3+CD56-NKG2C+ were TCR beta-sequenced. Seven of the eight sequenced donors were HCMV-seropositive; one was seronegative.

The clonotype originates from a woman in her late teens or twenties in good health. Specimen: PBMCs. The rearrangement links TRBV18 to TRBJ1-5; D unclear. The CDR3, as DNA: TGTGCCAGCTCACCAGACGACCTCCCTGTGCAGCCCCAGCATTTT. Protein: CASSPDDLPVQPQHF.